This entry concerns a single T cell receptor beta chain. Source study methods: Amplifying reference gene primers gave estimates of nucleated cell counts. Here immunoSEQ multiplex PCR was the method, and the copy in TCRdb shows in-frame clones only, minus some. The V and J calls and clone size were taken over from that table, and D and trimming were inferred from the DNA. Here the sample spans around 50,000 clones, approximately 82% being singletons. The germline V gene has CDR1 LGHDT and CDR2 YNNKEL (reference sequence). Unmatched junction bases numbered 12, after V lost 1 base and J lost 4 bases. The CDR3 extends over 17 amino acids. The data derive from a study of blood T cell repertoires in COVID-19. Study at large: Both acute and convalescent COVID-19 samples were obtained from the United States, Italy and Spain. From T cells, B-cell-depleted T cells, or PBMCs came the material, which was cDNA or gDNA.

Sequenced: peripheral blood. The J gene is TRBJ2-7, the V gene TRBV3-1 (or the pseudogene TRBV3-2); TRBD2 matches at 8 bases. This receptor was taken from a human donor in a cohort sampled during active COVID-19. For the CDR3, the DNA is TGTGCCAGCAGCCAAGGGCGGGGGGCGAAAACATCTTACGAGCAGTACTTC. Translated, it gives CASSQGRGAKTSYEQYF.